These 31 T cell receptor beta chains came from one sample sequenced in a study of regulatory T cells in long-lasting Graves disease. Arm-PCR of CDR3 regions and iRepertoire HTBI primers were used to build TCR beta libraries. TCRdb analysed the multiplex PCR reads with MiXCR anew, one entry per CDR3 protein. This sample has fewer than 400,000 distinct CDR3 sequences, with about 19% found just once. Time point reported: persistent/refractory GD, antithyroid drugs over 5 years with positive TRAb. Generation of the TCR library employed RNA extracted from PBMCs. This sample comprised peripheral blood mononuclear cells (PBMCs), obtained when the disease was refractory, from a patient treated with antithyroid drugs. These receptors all stem from a female donor with Graves disease.

This clonotype has just a few counts. The J gene is TRBJ2-7, the V gene TRBV6-1, with D tentatively TRBD1 (6 bases). The V gene's germline CDR1 is MNHNS and CDR2 SASEGT. Trimming cost V 6 bases and J 1 base, with 16 bases left between them. This CDR3 is 15 amino acids long. CDR3 bases: TGTGCCAGCAGCCCCGGGACACTTTGGTCCTACGAGCAGTACTTC. Encoded protein: CASSPGTLWSYEQYF.

This clonotype appeared many times. The rearrangement uses TRBV2 and TRBJ2-7, with D perhaps TRBD2 (7 bases). The ends were cut back, 4 bases at V and 5 bases at J, with 18 bases in the middle. The CDR3 has 15 residues. Germline CDR1 reads SNHLY; CDR2 reads FYNNEI. DNA for the CDR3: TGTGCCAGCAGTGTGCGCGGGGGCTACGGCCACGAGCAGTACTTC. Translated: CASSVRGGYGHEQYF.

In this sample, this clonotype turned up many times. The rearrangement joins TRBV30 to TRBJ1-2, with D perhaps TRBD1 (5 bases). Trimming removed 0 bases at V and 4 bases at J, with 9 bases between. Germline values: CDR1 GTSNPN, CDR2 SVGIG (reference sequence). This CDR3 contains 13 residues. This CDR3 is CAWSVWGSYGYTF. The CDR3 DNA reads TGTGCCTGGAGTGTATGGGGGAGCTATGGCTACACCTTC.

This clonotype was detected once. The J gene is TRBJ2-2, the V gene TRBV4-1; 13 nucleotides agree with TRBD2. The CDR3 consists of 17 residues. Germline loops: CDR1 MGHRA, CDR2 YSYEKL. V lost 2 bases and J lost 4; bases outside the gene matches: 4. CDR3 region: CASSQHTSGGATGELFF. In nucleotides, the CDR3 is TGCGCCAGCAGCCAACACACTAGCGGGGGGGCCACCGGGGAGCTGTTTTTT.

In nucleotides, the CDR3 is TGTGCCAGCAGCTCCCGCCCCGGCCCGAACACTGAAGCTTTCTTT. It encodes CASSSRPGPNTEAFF. The J gene is TRBJ1-1, the V gene TRBV7-8, with D uncertain. The CDR3 loop spans 15 amino acids. Germline V CDR1 and CDR2: SGHVS, FQNEAQ. V was cut by 4 bases and J by 1 base, with 13 bases left in between.

The chain uses TRBV6-9 and TRBJ1-2; 9 bases align to TRBD1. This CDR3 has 17 amino acids. With 4 bases clipped from V and 0 bases from J, the junction kept 9 bases outside the gene matches. CDR1 MNHGY and CDR2 SVAAGI come from the germline V gene. The CDR3 DNA reads TGTGCCAGCAGTTCACGGGACAGGGTCCTTACTAACTATGGCTACACCTTC. Protein product: CASSSRDRVLTNYGYTF.

This clonotype has more than one count but fewer than ten. The gene calls are TRBV19 and TRBJ1-2; 7 bases fit TRBD1. CDR3 length: 18 amino acids. Unmatched junction bases numbered 18, after V lost 4 bases and J lost 4 bases. Germline CDR1 is LNHDA and CDR2 is SQIVND (reference sequence). CDR3 in DNA: TGTGCCAGTAGTACCCCGACCGATAGGGGGCTAAGATCCTATGGCTACACCTTC. Its translation is CASSTPTDRGLRSYGYTF.

J is TRBJ1-5 and V is TRBV20-1; no definite D call. CDR1 is DFQATT, CDR2 SNEGSKA, per germline (reference sequence). This CDR3 is 13 amino acids long. Deletions cut 0 bases from V and 2 bases from J, with 5 bases between. CDR3 protein: CSARDMGNQPQHF. In DNA form, the CDR3 reads TGCAGTGCTAGAGATATGGGCAATCAGCCCCAGCATTTT.

The V gene is TRBV6-1, the J gene TRBJ1-6; the D is unclear. Per the germline V gene, CDR1 is MNHNS and CDR2 is SASEGT. This CDR3 contains 14 residues. V lost 9 bases, J lost 0 bases, and 9 bases lay in between. CDR3 sequence: CASTPGSYNSPLHF. CDR3 nucleotides: TGTGCCAGTACCCCTGGCTCCTATAATTCACCCCTCCACTTT.

This clonotype was seen repeatedly, ten times or more. This rearrangement joins TRBV27 to TRBJ2-7; 12 nucleotides line up with TRBD1. From germline, CDR1 is MNHEY and CDR2 SMNVEV (reference sequence). This CDR3 has 15 amino acids. Trimming cost V 3 bases and J 3 bases; bases outside gene matches: 3. CDR3 in amino acids: CASSFGTGGNYEQYF. The CDR3 DNA sequence: TGTGCCAGCAGTTTTGGGACAGGGGGCAACTACGAGCAGTACTTC.

This clonotype was seen only a few times. J is TRBJ2-7 and V is TRBV20-1, with 8 bases lining up with TRBD2. The junction had 10 bases not matched to a gene; V was cut back by 2 bases and J by 4 bases. CDR3 length: 15 residues. The germline V gene encodes CDR1 DFQATT and CDR2 SNEGSKA (reference sequence). The DNA of the CDR3 is TGCAGTGCTAGACCAATGGGCAGCGGGAGTTACGAGCAGTACTTC. This encodes CSARPMGSGSYEQYF.

The rearrangement uses TRBV7-8 and TRBJ2-7, with unresolved D. The CDR3 has 12 amino acids. The V end was cut by 4 bases, the J end by 4 bases, with 8 bases between. Germline-derived CDR1 and CDR2 are SGHVS and FQNEAQ. The CDR3 nucleotides are TGTGCCAGCAGCTCGACGAGGTACGAGCAGTACTTC. It is translated as CASSSTRYEQYF.

This clonotype was seen at least ten times. The J gene is TRBJ2-5, the V gene TRBV7-2; TRBD2 aligns across 13 bases. The J call is doubtful: the DNA matches TRBJ2-1 better. Germline V CDR1 and CDR2: SGHTA, FQGNSA. The CDR3 totals 15 residues. CDR3 protein: CASSLGTSGGGEQFF. The CDR3, as DNA: TGTGCCAGCAGCTTAGGGACTAGCGGGGGAGGCGAGCAGTTCTTC.

The chain carries TRBV5-5 and TRBJ1-2; D is uncertain. Germline V gives CDR1 SGHKS, CDR2 YYEKEE (reference sequence). The CDR3 is made up of 15 amino acids. Trimming left V 6 bases short and J 1 base short, with 16 bases between. The CDR3: CASTLQTVNNYGYTF. CDR3 DNA sequence: TGTGCCAGCACCCTACAGACGGTGAATAACTATGGCTACACCTTC.

A few counts support this clonotype. The V and J genes are TRBV18 and TRBJ1-6, with TRBD1 matching 9 bases. The CDR3 contains 18 residues. V gave up 0 bases and J gave up 2 bases; unmatched junction bases: 5. CDR1 and CDR2 (germline): KGHSH, LQKENI. The chain's CDR3 is CASSPPVGQGTYNSPLHF. The DNA for the CDR3 is TGTGCCAGCTCACCACCGGTCGGACAGGGGACCTATAATTCACCCCTCCACTTT.

There are a few counts of this clonotype. V gene TRBV12-3 or TRBV12-4 combines with J gene TRBJ2-2; perhaps TRBD1 as D (5 bases). This CDR3 contains 15 residues. V was cut by 3 bases and J by 4 bases, with 12 bases left in between. CDR3 nucleotide sequence: TGTGCCAGCAGTTTCACAGGCCCGGGCACCGGGGAGCTGTTTTTT. This translates into CASSFTGPGTGELFF.

This chain's CDR3 is CATSDSTLGYGYTF. The CDR3 DNA is TGTGCCACCAGTGACTCGACCCTTGGCTATGGCTACACCTTC. This chain connects TRBV24-1 to TRBJ1-2; D is undetermined. The V gene's germline CDR1 is KGHDR and CDR2 SFDVKD. Trimming shortened V by 4 bases and J by 4 bases, and 12 bases separated the two germline ends. The CDR3 covers 14 residues.

This clonotype was seen ten or more times. The chain links TRBV7-6 to TRBJ1-4, with 9 bases matching TRBD1. The CDR3 is made up of 15 amino acids. CDR1 SGHVS and CDR2 FNYEAQ come from the germline V gene. V shed 4 bases and J 7 bases; nucleotides not matched to a gene: 7. CDR3 sequence (DNA): TGTGCCAGCAGCTCATCCGGGACAGGGAGTGAAAAACTGTTTTTT. Translated, it gives CASSSSGTGSEKLFF.

This clonotype was seen many times. The chain has TRBV27 and TRBJ1-5; possible D gene TRBD1, 6 bases. Germline V lookup: CDR1 MNHEY, CDR2 SMNVEV (reference sequence). With 3 bases removed from V and 3 bases from J, the gap between germline ends came to 9 bases. This CDR3 spans 14 amino acids. The CDR3 here is CASSFRDNNQPQHF. CDR3 coding DNA: TGTGCCAGCAGTTTCCGGGACAACAATCAGCCCCAGCATTTT.

This clonotype was counted only a few times. The J gene is TRBJ2-2, the V gene TRBV4-3, with D hard to call. V lost 0 bases to trimming and J lost 0 bases, with 11 bases between them. The CDR3 consists of 17 residues. Germline V gene lookup returns CDR1 LGHNA and CDR2 YSLEER. The CDR3 region has the DNA TGCGCCAGCAGCCAAGATCTATACCGGACGAACACCGGGGAGCTGTTTTTT. This sequence encodes CASSQDLYRTNTGELFF.

This clonotype was observed many times. J is TRBJ1-5 and V is TRBV6-1; the D gene is possibly TRBD1 (5 bases). CDR1 is MNHNS and CDR2 is SASEGT in the germline V gene. V gave up 6 bases and J gave up 0 bases, with 12 bases separating them. This CDR3 has 15 amino acids. The CDR3 loop is CASSPGLYSNQPQHF. The CDR3 nucleotides are TGTGCCAGCAGCCCAGGGCTTTATAGCAATCAGCCCCAGCATTTT.

This rearrangement joins TRBV9 to TRBJ1-5; D might be TRBD1 (5 bases). V was cut by 0 bases and J by 8 bases, with 15 bases left in between. Looked up from germline, CDR1 is SGDLS and CDR2 is YYNGEE. This CDR3 is 15 amino acids long. The DNA of the CDR3 is TGTGCCAGCAGCGTAGAAGGCAGGCCGGGGGAGCCCCAGCATTTT. It translates to CASSVEGRPGEPQHF.

This clonotype was observed many times. V usage is TRBV28 and J usage is TRBJ2-7; D assignment may be TRBD1 or TRBD2 (5 bases each). There are 13 residues in the CDR3. The germline gives CDR1 MDHEN, CDR2 SYDVKM. V lost 8 bases to trimming and J lost 2 bases, with 13 bases between them. The CDR3 coding sequence is TGTGCCAGCGGCCGGGACCTTGCCTACGAGCAGTACTTC. Amino acids: CASGRDLAYEQYF.

This clonotype came up many times. The chain is built from TRBV6-5 and TRBJ1-4; the D is unclear. V lost 2 bases to trimming and J lost 5 bases, with 9 bases between them. The germline V gene has CDR1 MNHEY and CDR2 SVGAGI. CDR3 length: 14 residues. CDR3 DNA: TGTGCCAGCAGTTACCGGCCGCAGAATGAAAAACTGTTTTTT. Its translation: CASSYRPQNEKLFF.

V gene TRBV20-1 combines with J gene TRBJ2-3; D uncertain. The V end was cut by 0 bases, the J end by 2 bases, with 12 bases between. Germline V lookup: CDR1 DFQATT, CDR2 SNEGSKA (reference sequence). The CDR3 has 15 residues. The CDR3, as DNA: TGCAGTGCTAGAGATCCCTGGCTGACCACAGATACGCAGTATTTT. Protein sequence: CSARDPWLTTDTQYF.

The table lists this clonotype with many counts. This chain links TRBV20-1 with TRBJ2-5; D might be TRBD1 or TRBD2, each matching 5 bases. The CDR3 has 15 residues. V lost 6 bases, J lost 1 base, and 18 bases lay in between. The germline CDR1 and CDR2 sequences are DFQATT and SNEGSKA (reference sequence). This CDR3 is CSAVGLGVVQETQYF. Written as DNA, the CDR3 is TGCAGTGCGGTGGGGTTGGGGGTAGTCCAAGAGACCCAGTACTTC.

This clonotype was observed at least ten times. The chain combines TRBV2 with TRBJ1-4; D remains unclear. The germline gives CDR1 SNHLY, CDR2 FYNNEI. CDR3 size: 13 residues. Trimming pared 5 bases from V and 0 bases from J, leaving 4 bases between. The CDR3 protein is CASSWSTNEKLFF. In nucleotides, the CDR3 is TGTGCCAGCAGTTGGTCAACTAATGAAAAACTGTTTTTT.

This clonotype was observed at least ten times. The rearrangement uses TRBV28 and TRBJ2-7, with no clear D. Looked up from germline, CDR1 is MDHEN and CDR2 is SYDVKM. The CDR3 extends over 14 amino acids. The ends were cut back, 5 bases at V and 2 bases at J, with 13 bases in the middle. CDR3 region: CASSPQLATYEQYF. The CDR3 coding sequence is TGTGCCAGCAGTCCTCAGTTAGCAACCTACGAGCAGTACTTC.

The rearrangement joins TRBV12-3 or TRBV12-4 to TRBJ1-2, with D possibly matching TRBD1 (6 bases). This CDR3 region has 15 residues. The ends were cut back, 3 bases at V and 7 bases at J, with 18 bases in the middle. CDR3 loop: CASSFIQGKVFGYTF. The CDR3 nucleotides read TGTGCCAGCAGTTTCATACAGGGTAAAGTTTTTGGCTACACCTTC.

This clonotype was counted at least ten times. This chain uses TRBV2 with TRBJ2-7; perhaps TRBD1 as D (6 bases). CDR1 and CDR2 from the germline V gene are SNHLY and FYNNEI. This CDR3 spans 14 amino acids. The V end was cut by 6 bases, the J end by 0 bases, with 12 bases between. CDR3 sequence: CASRDRQASYEQYF. The CDR3 bases are TGTGCCAGCAGAGATAGACAGGCCTCCTACGAGCAGTACTTC.

The V call is TRBV24-1, the J call TRBJ2-3; maybe TRBD2 (5 bases). The CDR3 sequence is 16 residues long. V was cut by 2 bases and J by 3 bases, with 14 bases left in between. Germline V gives CDR1 KGHDR, CDR2 SFDVKD. In nucleotides, the CDR3 is TGTGCCACCAGTGATTCTAGGTGGGGAGCGACAGATACGCAGTATTTT. It translates to CATSDSRWGATDTQYF.